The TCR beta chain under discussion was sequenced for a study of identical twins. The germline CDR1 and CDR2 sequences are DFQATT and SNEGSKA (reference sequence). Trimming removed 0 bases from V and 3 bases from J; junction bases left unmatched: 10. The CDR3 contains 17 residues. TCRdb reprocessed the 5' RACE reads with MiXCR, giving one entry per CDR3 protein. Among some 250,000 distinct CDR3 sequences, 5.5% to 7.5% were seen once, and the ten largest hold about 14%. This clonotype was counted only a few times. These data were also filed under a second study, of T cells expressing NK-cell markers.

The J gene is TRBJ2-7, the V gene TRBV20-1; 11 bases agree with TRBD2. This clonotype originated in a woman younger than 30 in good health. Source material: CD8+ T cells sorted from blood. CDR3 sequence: CSARDRLAGGNLYEQYF. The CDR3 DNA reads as TGCAGTGCTAGAGATAGGCTAGCGGGAGGCAACCTCTACGAGCAGTACTTC.